This T cell receptor beta chain is drawn from a study of blood T cell repertoires in COVID-19 (dated by TCRdb to about 2020). Describing the broader study: Samples from collaborators originated in the United States, Italy and Spain and spanned both the acute and convalescent phases of COVID-19. The sample metadata nearly always contained a de-identified subject ID, COVID-19 status, age in years and sex. The repertoires were made available in a free public database intended to serve as a resource for research on the immune response to SARS-CoV-2. Samples came from the ongoing ImmuneRACE study (first 160 participants) plus 1,254 subjects from 6 global collaborators. HLA class I and class II types, where available, came from metadata supplied by the sample provider rather than from assay-based typing. The material from the prospective study consisted of cDNA or gDNA derived from T cells, B-cell-depleted T cells, or PBMCs. The dataset comprised deeply sampled blood TCRbeta repertoires from subjects exposed to, actively infected with, or recovered from COVID-19. On the study overall, not on this receptor specifically: The quantity of clinical and demographic metadata differed by source and by participant and was supplied without curation.

TCRbeta CDR3 regions were amplified from genomic DNA using the immunoSEQ Assay, a bias-controlled multiplex PCR. In the paper's pipeline: Within the assay, amplification of reference gene primers was used to estimate how many nucleated cells each sample contained. To quantify the absolute abundance of each unique TCRbeta CDR3 rearrangement, sequence reads were collapsed and filtered. For each sample, productive Simpson clonality was calculated as the square root of Simpson's diversity index across productive rearrangements. TCRdb's version of the immuneACCESS table is confined to in-frame rearrangements and falls short of the full clone set. An unresolved V gene accounts for under half of the shortfall where checked; the remainder is of unknown origin. The V and J calls and clone size come from that table; D and trimming were worked out from the DNA. The sample profile shows fewer than 200,000 clones; less than 90% of them were found once. 4.4% of the sample is in the top ten clones.

Participants in the prospective study were aged roughly 18 to 90 years, lived in about two dozen United States geographic areas, and enrolled through a virtual design. To assign participants to cohorts, the prospective study relied on clinical history that participants themselves reported in a screening survey and a study questionnaire. ImmuneRACE Cohort 3 recovered participants were defined by two consecutive negative NP/OP PCR tests, healthcare professional clearance, or symptom resolution. In the prospective study, whole blood, serum and a nasopharyngeal or oropharyngeal swab were collected from each participant by mobile phlebotomists. Prospective study participants could optionally give additional blood draws and questionnaires over an approximately two-month period. Prospective study blood samples were shipped either frozen or at room temperature before DNA extraction. Regarding this clone: It has no known antigen specificity. No clone much larger than this one lies a single base away; base qualities are absent.

V drops 2 bases and J drops 8 bases, leaving 7 bases in between. There are 11 amino acids in the CDR3, from cysteine to phenylalanine inclusive. Left in the record is the CDR3 DNA by itself, 33 bases read in frame from the first base. CDR1 and CDR2, per the germline V gene, are SGDLS and YYNGEE. The sample consisted of PBMCs or T cells enriched from blood (not recorded which). The source of this sequence is a woman aged 45-65 years who had recovered from COVID-19. This chain joins TRBV9 to TRBJ1-2; the D gene is possibly TRBD1, with 6 bases matching. The nucleotides are TGTGCCAGCAGCGTGGGGGCGGGCTACACCTTC. The translation is CASSVGAGYTF.